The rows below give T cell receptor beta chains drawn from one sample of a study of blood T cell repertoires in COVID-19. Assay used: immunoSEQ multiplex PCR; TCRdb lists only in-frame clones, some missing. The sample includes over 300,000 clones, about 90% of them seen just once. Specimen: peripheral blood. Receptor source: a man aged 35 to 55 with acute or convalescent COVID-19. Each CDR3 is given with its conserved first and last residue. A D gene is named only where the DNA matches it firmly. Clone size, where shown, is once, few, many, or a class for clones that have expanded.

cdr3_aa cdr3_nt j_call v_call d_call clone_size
CASSPGQGLTNEKLFF TGCGCCAGCAGCCCTGGACAGGGGTTAACTAATGAAAAACTGTTTTTT TRBJ1-4 TRBV5-1 TRBD1 .
CASSPRDVRVGGGYTF TGTGCCAGCAGCCCCCGCGACGTTAGGGTCGGCGGGGGCTACACCTTC TRBJ1-2 TRBV9 . .
CASSLTPNTEAFF TGTGCCAGCAGTTTGACACCTAACACTGAAGCTTTCTTT TRBJ1-1 TRBV28 . .
CASSLDRWSGAGELFF TGTGCCAGCAGCTTGGATAGGTGGTCAGGGGCCGGGGAGCTGTTTTTT TRBJ2-2 TRBV5-6 . .
CAWRTGAVAFF TGTGCCTGGCGGACAGGGGCAGTAGCTTTCTTT TRBJ1-1 TRBV30 TRBD1 once
CASSQVGLGRPQHF TGCGCCAGCAGCCAAGTAGGATTGGGGAGGCCCCAGCATTTT TRBJ1-5 TRBV4-1 . .
CASTRFYRTLNTEAFF TGTGCCAGCACAAGATTTTACAGGACCTTGAACACTGAAGCTTTCTTT TRBJ1-1 TRBV28 . .
CASSPEGARPTTEAFF TGTGCCAGCTCACCGGAGGGGGCCCGTCCCACTACTGAAGCTTTCTTT TRBJ1-1 TRBV18 TRBD1 .
CASSPDRGFGEAFF TGTGCCAGCAGCCCAGACAGGGGATTTGGTGAAGCTTTCTTT TRBJ1-1 TRBV5-4 TRBD1 .
CASSGLADTQYF TGTGCCAGCAGCGGCCTAGCAGATACGCAGTATTTT TRBJ2-3 TRBV28 . .
CASGRMGHTDTQYF TGTGCCAGCGGGAGGATGGGGCACACAGATACGCAGTATTTT TRBJ2-3 TRBV6-6 . .
CASSLQGENSPLHF TGTGCCAGCAGCCTACAGGGGGAGAATTCACCCCTCCACTTT TRBJ1-6 TRBV9 TRBD1 .
CASSIGWLAGGHEQYF TGTGCCAGTAGTATAGGATGGCTAGCGGGAGGCCACGAGCAGTACTTC TRBJ2-7 TRBV19 TRBD2 .
CASSSRVDRGDEQFF TGTGCCAGCAGCTCCAGGGTAGACAGGGGCGATGAGCAGTTCTTC TRBJ2-1 TRBV7-9 TRBD1 few
CSVAAGRAYEQYF TGCAGCGTTGCCGCAGGAAGAGCCTACGAGCAGTACTTC TRBJ2-7 TRBV29-1 . .
CASNLWGTGTNEKLFF TGTGCCAGCAACCTATGGGGCACAGGGACTAATGAAAAACTGTTTTTT TRBJ1-4 TRBV28 . .
CASSLMLAGAGDTQYF TGTGCCAGCAGCTTAATGCTAGCGGGAGCCGGAGATACGCAGTATTTT TRBJ2-3 TRBV7-6 TRBD2 .
CASSLTGGPSTQYF TGTGCCAGCAGCTTAACGGGAGGCCCCTCGACCCAGTACTTC TRBJ2-5 TRBV7-8 TRBD2 .
CASSFTLDTQYF TGCGCCAGCAGCTTTACTCTCGATACGCAGTATTTT TRBJ2-3 TRBV5-1 . .
CASSARDRGRITNEKLFF TGTGCCAGCAGCGCTCGGGACAGGGGGCGCATCACTAATGAAAAACTGTTTTTT TRBJ1-4 TRBV7-9 TRBD1 .
CASSLGQARGQPQHF TGTGCCAGCAGCTTAGGACAGGCTAGGGGACAGCCCCAGCATTTT TRBJ1-5 TRBV7-2 . once
CASSIIHGQGGGQPQHF TGTGCCAGTAGTATTATACACGGACAGGGAGGAGGGCAGCCCCAGCATTTT TRBJ1-5 TRBV19 TRBD1 .
CASSPPGGTANYGYTF TGCGCCAGCAGTCCTCCCGGTGGGACAGCGAACTATGGCTACACCTTC TRBJ1-2 TRBV23-1 TRBD1 .
CASSPGQGTGYTF TGTGCCAGCAGCCCGGGACAGGGCACGGGCTACACCTTC TRBJ1-2 TRBV7-3 TRBD1 once
CASSDRGGNEKLFF TGTGCCAGCAGTGACAGGGGGGGTAATGAAAAACTGTTTTTT TRBJ1-4 TRBV7-9 TRBD1 .
CASSLSRGNYGYTF TGTGCCAGCAGCTTATCGCGGGGTAACTATGGCTACACCTTC TRBJ1-2 TRBV11-2 . once
CASSLSVAVFAYGYTF TGTGCCAGCAGTTTAAGTGTGGCGGTTTTCGCCTATGGCTACACCTTC TRBJ1-2 TRBV28 . .
CASSTSGGAYEQYF TGTGCCAGCTCAACCAGCGGGGGGGCCTACGAGCAGTACTTC TRBJ2-7 TRBV18 TRBD2 .
CASSLVPFSSLSTDTQYF TGCGCCAGCAGCTTGGTCCCATTTTCGAGCCTGAGCACAGATACGCAGTATTTT TRBJ2-3 TRBV5-1 . .
CASSQSWTFYNEQFF TGTGCCAGCAGCCAATCGTGGACATTCTACAATGAGCAGTTCTTC TRBJ2-1 TRBV16 . .
CASSSAIRGDTQYF TGTGCCAGCAGTAGCGCCATAAGGGGGGATACGCAGTATTTT TRBJ2-3 TRBV7-9 . .
CASSRPDRGSYEQYF TGTGCCAGCAGCCGGCCCGACAGGGGAAGCTACGAGCAGTACTTC TRBJ2-7 TRBV3-1/TRBV3-2 TRBD1 once
CASSQEGATLYNEQFF TGTGCCAGCAGCCAAGAGGGGGCCACACTCTACAATGAGCAGTTCTTC TRBJ2-1 TRBV5-4 TRBD1 .
CASSSSGGSNEKLFF TGCGCCAGCAGCTCGTCAGGGGGTTCTAATGAAAAACTGTTTTTT TRBJ1-4 TRBV5-1 TRBD1 .
CASSMTGENSPLHF TGTGCCAGTAGTATGACAGGGGAAAATTCACCCCTCCACTTT TRBJ1-6 TRBV19 TRBD1 .
CASSPGTSGAGELFF TGTGCCAGCAGCCCTGGGACTAGCGGAGCCGGGGAGCTGTTTTTT TRBJ2-2 TRBV7-6 TRBD2 .
CASSPRWVAGGPEETQYF TGTGCCAGCAGCCCCCGGTGGGTAGCGGGAGGGCCTGAAGAGACCCAGTACTTC TRBJ2-5 TRBV14 TRBD2 .
CASSYFSGGANEQYF TGTGCCAGCAGTTACTTTAGCGGGGGGGCCAACGAGCAGTACTTC TRBJ2-7 TRBV6-5 TRBD2 .
CASSFEGAGTEAFF TGTGCCAGCAGCTTCGAGGGGGCAGGAACTGAAGCTTTCTTT TRBJ1-1 TRBV7-9 TRBD1 .
CASGDREFNYGYTF TGTGCCAGCGGCGACAGGGAGTTCAACTATGGCTACACCTTC TRBJ1-2 TRBV21-1 . .
CATSRDSYNEQFF TGTGCCACCTCCCGGGACAGTTACAATGAGCAGTTCTTC TRBJ2-1 TRBV15 TRBD1 .
CASSLRLAATGELFF TGTGCCAGCAGCTTGAGACTAGCGGCCACCGGGGAGCTGTTTTTT TRBJ2-2 TRBV7-9 TRBD2 .
CAWSEGRETQYF TGTGCCTGGAGTGAGGGGAGGGAGACCCAGTACTTC TRBJ2-5 TRBV30 . .
CASRPLAGGADTQYF TGTGCCAGCAGACCTCTAGCGGGAGGGGCAGATACGCAGTATTTT TRBJ2-3 TRBV6-5 TRBD2 .
CASSSDLRQGFQPQHF TGTGCCAGCAGTTCAGATTTACGACAGGGTTTTCAGCCCCAGCATTTT TRBJ1-5 TRBV28 TRBD1 .
CASSQRAGGADTQYF TGCGCCAGCAGCCAAAGGGCGGGAGGCGCAGATACGCAGTATTTT TRBJ2-3 TRBV4-1 TRBD2 .
CASSWTNQETQYF TGTGCCAGCAGTTGGACAAATCAAGAGACCCAGTACTTC TRBJ2-5 TRBV2 . .
CASAASGSYEQYF TGTGCCAGCGCGGCTAGCGGGAGCTACGAGCAGTACTTC TRBJ2-7 TRBV6-5 TRBD2 .
CPGTRRGEGFSTDTQYF TGTCCTGGGACCAGACGGGGGGAGGGCTTTAGCACAGATACGCAGTATTTT TRBJ2-3 TRBV22-1 . .
CASSYSDRGLGEQYF TGTGCCAGCAGTTACTCGGACAGGGGCCTTGGCGAGCAGTACTTC TRBJ2-7 TRBV6-2/TRBV6-3 TRBD1 once
CAWKLAGTETQYF TGTGCCTGGAAGCTAGCGGGAACAGAGACCCAGTACTTC TRBJ2-5 TRBV30 TRBD2 few
CASSLVWGGHEQFF TGTGCCAGCAGTTTAGTTTGGGGGGGTCATGAGCAGTTCTTC TRBJ2-1 TRBV27 TRBD2 .
CASSEGTGPNEKLFF TGTGCCAGCAGCGAAGGGACAGGCCCAAATGAAAAACTGTTTTTT TRBJ1-4 TRBV5-8 TRBD1 .
CASSLTSGDYNEQFF TGTGCCAGCAGCTTAACTAGCGGAGATTACAATGAGCAGTTCTTC TRBJ2-1 TRBV14 TRBD2 .
CAITMDRLADYGYTF TGTGCCATCACCATGGACAGGTTAGCAGACTATGGCTACACCTTC TRBJ1-2 TRBV10-3 TRBD1 .
CASFPGQGARLAGELFF TGTGCCAGTTTCCCCGGACAGGGGGCTAGGTTGGCCGGGGAGCTGTTTTTT TRBJ2-2 TRBV9 TRBD1 .
CASSFWVGGGNTGELFF TGTGCCAGCAGCTTCTGGGTAGGCGGCGGTAACACCGGGGAGCTGTTTTTT TRBJ2-2 TRBV5-5 . .
CASSPPTGSGQPQHF TGTGCCAGCAGTCCCCCGACAGGGTCCGGGCAGCCCCAGCATTTT TRBJ1-5 TRBV28 TRBD1 .
CASSQTGLTTNEKLFF TGTGCCAGCTCACAGACAGGGCTTACAACTAATGAAAAACTGTTTTTT TRBJ1-4 TRBV18 TRBD1 .